These 11 T cell receptor beta chains originate from one sample sequenced in a study of blood T cells in healthy people across ages. The second PCR ran roughly 7 to 12 cycles with a sample-barcoded 5' primer and J-beta primers. From the 5' RACE reads, TCRdb called clonotypes with MiXCR, one entry per CDR3 protein. Among under 850,000 distinct CDR3 sequences listed, under 40% were seen once. What was sequenced was blood. Source of these receptors: a man between 18 and 35 years old in good health.

The chain links TRBV5-6 to TRBJ2-1; TRBD2 aligns across 14 bases. The J call may be incorrect, as the DNA end agrees better with TRBJ2-7. Germline V CDR1 and CDR2: SGHDT, YYEEEE. There are 17 residues in the CDR3. CDR3 in amino acids: CASSWTSGGSSYNEQYF. The CDR3 DNA reads TGTGCCAGCAGCTGGACTAGCGGGGGGAGCTCCTACAATGAGCAGTACTTC.

Turning to this clonotype: At one end, the junction sequence differs from germline, possibly due to a read error. The V and J genes are TRBV20-1 and TRBJ2-1, with D hard to call. The CDR3 length is 14 residues. Looked up from germline, CDR1 is DFQATT and CDR2 is SNEGSKA (reference sequence). The CDR3 reads CSARELGGVNGQFF. The CDR3 DNA follows: TGCAGTGCTAGAGAGCTCGGCGGTGTAAATGGGCAGTTCTTC.

This clonotype showed up just a few times. The chain employs TRBV7-2 and TRBJ2-1; possibly TRBD2 for D (7 bases). CDR3 length: 14 amino acids. Trimming stripped 0 bases from V and 15 bases from J, with 18 bases between. Germline V lookup: CDR1 SGHTA, CDR2 FQGNSA. The CDR3 bases are TGTGCCAGCAGCTTAGCTACAGGGACTACATTTGCGTTCTTC. Amino acids: CASSLATGTTFAFF.

The chain recombines TRBV2 with TRBJ1-4; D uncertain. V lost 5 bases to trimming and J lost 10 bases, with 14 bases between them. Per germline, CDR1 SNHLY and CDR2 FYNNEI. CDR3 size: 13 residues. The CDR3 sequence is CASSREAGAKLFF. CDR3 nucleotides: TGTGCCAGCAGTCGGGAAGCGGGAGCAAAACTGTTTTTT.

This clonotype has more than one count but fewer than ten. V usage is TRBV20-1 and J usage is TRBJ2-7; the D gene could be TRBD1 or TRBD2 (5 bases each). This CDR3 has 19 residues. V was clipped by 3 bases and J by 0 bases, with 27 bases between them. The germline gives CDR1 DFQATT, CDR2 SNEGSKA (reference sequence). The CDR3 sequence: CSASHQENRRRAISYEQYF. In DNA, the CDR3 is TGCAGTGCTAGTCATCAGGAGAACAGGAGGCGAGCGATCTCCTACGAGCAGTACTTC.

The chain joins TRBV20-1 to TRBJ2-1, with 9 bases fitting TRBD2. CDR1 and CDR2 (germline): DFQATT, SNEGSKA (reference sequence). After removal of 0 bases from V and 6 bases from J, the junction contained 6 bases not matched to a gene. The CDR3 totals 15 residues. DNA for the CDR3: TGCAGTGCTAGAGATCTGGCTAGCGGGATCAATGAGCAGTTCTTC. This encodes CSARDLASGINEQFF.

The rearrangement uses TRBV9 and TRBJ2-5; D not certain. The CDR3 is 14 amino acids. The V end lost 0 bases, the J end lost 3 bases, and 9 bases lay between the germline ends. The germline V gene encodes CDR1 SGDLS and CDR2 YYNGEE. CDR3 sequence reads: CASSVDFTEETQYF. The DNA of the CDR3 is TGTGCCAGCAGCGTAGATTTCACCGAAGAGACCCAGTACTTC. Variable domain in full (rest from reference TRBV9 and TRBJ2-5): DSGVTQTPKHLITATGQRVTLRCSPRSGDLSVYWYQQSLDQGLQFLIQYYNGEERAKGNILERFSAQQFPDLHSELNLSSLELGDSALYFCASSVDFTEETQYFGPGTRLLVL.

CDR3 in DNA: TGTGCCAGCAGTGGGGTTGGGCAGCCCCAGCATTTT. Its protein product is CASSGVGQPQHF. The V call is TRBV12-3 or TRBV12-4, the J call TRBJ1-5; the D is unclear. Trimming stripped 5 bases from V and 7 bases from J, with 9 bases between. The CDR3 spans 12 residues.

The V call is TRBV7-8, the J call TRBJ1-5; no reliable D call. This CDR3 is built from 12 residues. CDR1 is SGHVS, CDR2 FQNEAQ, per germline. V was clipped by 5 bases and J by 6 bases, with 8 bases between them. The CDR3 protein is CASSPTSQPQHF. The CDR3 coding sequence is TGTGCCAGCAGCCCCACGTCTCAGCCCCAGCATTTT.

The chain has TRBV9 and TRBJ1-5, with D possibly being TRBD1 (5 bases). Germline V gene sequence: CDR1 SGDLS, CDR2 YYNGEE. V was clipped by 3 bases and J by 6 bases, with 16 bases between them. CDR3 length: 15 amino acids. The CDR3 is CASSEGSGVGQPQHF. CDR3 DNA: TGTGCCAGCAGCGAGGGGTCAGGAGTTGGTCAGCCCCAGCATTTT.

The sample holds a few counts of this clonotype. The chain employs TRBV4-2 and TRBJ2-1; 11 positions agree with TRBD2. V lost 3 bases to trimming and J lost 2 bases; unmatched junction nucleotides: 3. This CDR3 comprises 16 residues. The germline V gene has CDR1 LGHNA and CDR2 YNFKEQ. This CDR3 reads CASSQASGGPYNEQFF. The CDR3 nucleotides are TGTGCCAGCAGCCAGGCTAGCGGGGGGCCCTACAATGAGCAGTTCTTC.